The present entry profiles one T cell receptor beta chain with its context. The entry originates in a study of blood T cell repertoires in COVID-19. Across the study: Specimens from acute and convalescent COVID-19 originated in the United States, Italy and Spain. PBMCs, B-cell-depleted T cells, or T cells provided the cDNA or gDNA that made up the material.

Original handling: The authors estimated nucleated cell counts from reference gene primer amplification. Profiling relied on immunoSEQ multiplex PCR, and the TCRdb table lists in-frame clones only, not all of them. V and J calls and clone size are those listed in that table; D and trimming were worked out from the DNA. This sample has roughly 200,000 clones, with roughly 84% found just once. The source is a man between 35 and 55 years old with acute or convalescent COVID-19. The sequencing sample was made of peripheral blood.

CDR3 amino acids: CASSPWLGDRASRNQPQHF. CDR3 DNA sequence: TGTGCCAGCAGCCCTTGGTTAGGGGACAGGGCATCACGGAATCAGCCCCAGCATTTT. The chain uses TRBV27 and TRBJ1-5, with TRBD1 identical over 9 bases. Trimming cost V 6 bases and J 4 bases; bases outside gene matches: 19. CDR3 length: 19 residues. The germline V gene encodes CDR1 MNHEY and CDR2 SMNVEV (reference sequence).